One sample yielded the 6 T cell receptor beta chains listed below, sequenced in a study of T cells in Graves' hyperthyroidism and ophthalmopathy. Researchers took RNA transcripts and amplified the TCR beta CDR3 regions from them. TCR CDR3 regions were first amplified by RT-PCR with HTBI primers. One entry per CDR3 protein, called by TCRdb with MiXCR from the multiplex PCR reads. The sample lists some 510,000 distinct CDR3 sequences, 46% occurring once. Source material: peripheral blood or thyroid tissue (not recorded which). The receptors were gathered from a woman under 30 with Graves' hyperthyroidism.

This clonotype was observed once. The CDR3 does not end in the conserved phenylalanine or tryptophan, so this is likely a read error. No DNA is shown, since the ends of the CDR3 on it are uncertain; the CDR3 is the one TCRdb lists. This sequence joins TRBV25-1 and TRBJ1-4; the table calls TRBD1, which could not be checked here. From its first to its last residue, the CDR3 has 9 amino acids. The germline V gene encodes CDR1 MGHDK and CDR2 SYGVNS. CDR3 sequence: CASSELQGV.

CDR3 DNA sequence: TGTGCCAGTAGTATAGAGGACCTGGCGAACAATTCACCCCTCCACTTT. As protein: CASSIEDLANNSPLHF. The V gene is TRBV19, the J gene TRBJ1-6; no reliable D call. The V gene's germline CDR1 is LNHDA and CDR2 SQIVND (reference sequence). The germline V and J ends were trimmed by 0 bases and 7 bases, with 13 bases remaining between them. This CDR3 comprises 16 residues.

The chain couples TRBV20-1 to TRBJ2-5; 7 nucleotides agree with TRBD2. Judging by the DNA end, TRBJ2-7 fits better; the J call may be wrong. This CDR3 is 16 amino acids long. Germline V lookup: CDR1 DFQATT, CDR2 SNEGSKA (reference sequence). CDR3: CSVKHLNRDYTYEQYF. Here the CDR3 DNA reads TGCAGTGTTAAGCACCTCAATAGGGACTATACGTACGAGCAGTACTTC.

V gene TRBV15 combines with J gene TRBJ1-6; the D is unclear. CDR1 is LNHNV and CDR2 is YYDKDF in the germline V gene (reference sequence). V lost 3 bases, J lost 9 bases, and 6 bases lay in between. CDR3 length equals 12 residues. CDR3 in amino acids: CATSRASSPLHF. The DNA for the CDR3 is TGTGCCACCAGCAGGGCGAGTTCACCCCTCCACTTT.

The chain employs TRBV24-1 and TRBJ1-6; unclear D gene. Germline V gives CDR1 KGHDR, CDR2 SFDVKD. Trimming stripped 4 bases from V and 9 bases from J, with 6 bases between. The CDR3 is 12 amino acids. In DNA, the CDR3 is TGTGCCACCAGTGAGGGAGGTTCACCCCTCCACTTT. Amino acids: CATSEGGSPLHF.

This clonotype was seen once. The V call is TRBV20-1, the J call TRBJ1-2; 9 nucleotides match TRBD1. Looked up from germline, CDR1 is DFQATT and CDR2 is SNEGSKA (reference sequence). The ends lost 0 bases at V and 5 bases at J; junction bases unmatched: 1. The CDR3 contains 13 residues. The CDR3 coding sequence is TGCAGTGCTAGAGAGGACAGGGGATATGGCTACACCTTC. Translating it yields CSAREDRGYGYTF.